A single sample gave rise to the 13 T cell receptor beta chains below, sequenced in a study of monozygotic twins with inflammatory bowel disease (dated by TCRdb to between 2017 and 2020). The library relied on 5' RACE. Sequencer: Illumina HiSeq 2500. The reads were reprocessed in TCRdb, with one entry per CDR3 protein sequence and no accompanying DNA. This sample's table lists over 120,000 distinct CDR3 sequences. Of the sample, 0.95% to 1.5% is held by the ten largest clones. The specimen was blood. These TCRs come from a human donor with ulcerative colitis or Crohn's disease, or a healthy co-twin of an affected twin (not recorded which).

The chain couples TRBV5-1 to TRBJ2-3; TCRdb outputs TRBD1, but without DNA this stays unchecked. Germline assignment: CDR1 SGHRS and CDR2 YFSETQ. CDR3 length: 17 amino acids. CDR3 loop: CASSRSSGTGGTDTQYF.

The chain links TRBV12-3 or TRBV12-4 to TRBJ2-7. This CDR3 spans 12 amino acids. CDR3 sequence: CASSRDFYEQYF.

This chain's CDR3 is CSVVFSFNTEAFF. The chain recombines TRBV29-1 with TRBJ1-1. Germline V lookup: CDR1 SQVTM, CDR2 ANQGSEA. The CDR3 runs 13 residues. The full variable domain, in which reference TRBV29-1 and TRBJ1-1 provide the parts outside the CDR3, is SAVISQKPSRDICQRGTSLTIQCQVDSQVTMMFWYRQQPGQSLTLIATANQGSEATYESGFVIDKFPISRPNLTFSTLTVSNMSPEDSSIYLCSVVFSFNTEAFFGQGTRLTVV.

The gene calls are TRBV5-1 and TRBJ2-7. The CDR3 spans 14 residues. Germline V gives CDR1 SGHRS, CDR2 YFSETQ. The CDR3 reads CASSLDANTYEQYF.

The chain has TRBV7-2 and TRBJ2-2. Germline CDR1 SGHTA, CDR2 FQGNSA. This CDR3 is built from 13 residues. This CDR3 is CASSLDGAGELFF.

The rearrangement joins TRBV19 to TRBJ2-1. Germline assignment: CDR1 LNHDA and CDR2 SQIVND (reference sequence). The CDR3 runs 14 residues. The CDR3 here is CASMVRNSYNEQFF.

The rearrangement links TRBV5-1 to TRBJ2-7; TCRdb selects TRBD2, and the lack of DNA leaves this call unchecked. The CDR3 is 15 residues long. The germline CDR1 and CDR2 sequences are SGHRS and YFSETQ. The CDR3 region is CASSLARGHSGEQYF.

This chain connects TRBV11-2 to TRBJ2-6; absent DNA, TCRdb's TRBD1 call cannot be checked. In germline, CDR1 is SGHAT, CDR2 FQNNGV. This CDR3 spans 18 amino acids. CDR3 loop: CASSLVGAGRSGANVLTF.

This chain uses TRBV5-6 with TRBJ2-7; TCRdb names TRBD2, which stays unverified in the absence of DNA. Germline values: CDR1 SGHDT, CDR2 YYEEEE. CDR3 length: 15 residues. The CDR3 loop reads CASSSAREAPYEQYF.

The gene calls are TRBV27 and TRBJ2-1; no DNA is available, so the TRBD2 call from TCRdb remains unchecked. The CDR3 spans 17 residues. Germline CDR1 MNHEY, CDR2 SMNVEV (reference sequence). CDR3 amino acids: CASRREQGLAGGNEQFF.

The J gene is TRBJ2-3, the V gene TRBV4-3; TCRdb reports TRBD2, a call that lacks DNA to check it against. Germline-derived CDR1 and CDR2 are LGHNA and YSLEER. This CDR3 is 18 amino acids long. The CDR3 protein is CASSKTSGGLEGLNTQYF.

The chain is built from TRBV29-1 and TRBJ2-3; TCRdb lists TRBD2, though no DNA is available to test this call. Germline V gene lookup returns CDR1 SQVTM and CDR2 ANQGSEA. This CDR3 has 16 amino acids. CDR3: CSVLRTSGYSTDTQYF.

V gene TRBV7-2 combines with J gene TRBJ2-7. CDR3 length: 14 amino acids. CDR1 SGHTA and CDR2 FQGNSA come from the germline V gene. This CDR3 reads CASSLVSGIYEQYF. The complete variable domain, with remaining parts taken from reference TRBV7-2 and TRBJ2-7, reads GAGVSQSPSNKVTEKGKDVELRCDPISGHTALYWYRQSLGQGLEFLIYFQGNSAPDKSGLPSDRFSAERTGGSVSTLTIQRTQQEDSAVYLCASSLVSGIYEQYFGPGTRLTVT.